These 9 T cell receptor beta chains originate from one sample sequenced in a study of cytomegalovirus exposure and HLA in healthy donors. Some clones are missing from TCRdb's copy, which holds only in-frame ones; the method was immunoSEQ multiplex PCR. The sample lists 150,000 to 200,000 clones; around 88% were seen once. The sequencing sample was made of PBMCs. Receptors originate from a woman between 18 and 29 years old in good health and CMV-seronegative.

This chain links TRBV19 with TRBJ1-6; 7 positions match TRBD1. The length of the CDR3 is 14 residues. J lost 8 bases, V lost 1 base, and 2 bases had no gene match. The germline V gene encodes CDR1 LNHDA and CDR2 SQIVND (reference sequence). The DNA of the CDR3 is TGTGCCAGTAGTATAGGACAGGGTTATTCACCCCTCCACTTT. Translated: CASSIGQGYSPLHF.

The chain uses TRBV5-1 and TRBJ1-4; 9 bases fit TRBD1. Germline values: CDR1 SGHRS, CDR2 YFSETQ. This CDR3 has 17 amino acids. J gave up 7 bases and V 0 bases, and 10 bases lay outside the gene matches. CDR3 in amino acids: CASSLAGTGIAGEKLFF. DNA for the CDR3: TGCGCCAGCAGCTTGGCCGGGACAGGGATAGCAGGTGAAAAACTGTTTTTT.

The V gene is TRBV6-5, the J gene TRBJ1-1; maybe TRBD1 (5 bases). The CDR3 runs 12 residues. Germline values: CDR1 MNHEY, CDR2 SVGAGI. Between the trimmed V and J ends, which lost 0 bases and 9 bases, there was a span of 8 bases. CDR3 residues: CASSYSGGKAFF. The CDR3 DNA reads TGTGCCAGCAGTTACTCGGGGGGTAAAGCTTTCTTT.

The V gene is TRBV27, the J gene TRBJ2-7; 10 bases fit TRBD2. CDR1 and CDR2 (germline): MNHEY, SMNVEV (reference sequence). This CDR3 is 16 amino acids long. The junction had 7 bases not matched to a gene; V was cut back by 5 bases and J by 0 bases. CDR3 protein: CASSPSIAGGSYEQYF. DNA of the CDR3: TGTGCCAGCAGTCCATCGATAGCGGGGGGCTCCTACGAGCAGTACTTC.

This sequence joins TRBV6-5 and TRBJ1-1; D ambiguous. In germline, CDR1 is MNHEY, CDR2 SVGAGI. The CDR3 runs 13 residues. V was cut by 4 bases and J by 6 bases, with 12 bases left in between. The CDR3 region is CASSSSVGAEAFF. The CDR3, as DNA: TGTGCCAGCAGTTCAAGTGTCGGGGCTGAAGCTTTCTTT.

The V call is TRBV7-2, the J call TRBJ2-7, with a tentative D call TRBD2 (5 bases). Germline values: CDR1 SGHTA, CDR2 FQGNSA. This CDR3 region has 15 residues. Trimming left V 1 base short and J 5 bases short, with 15 bases between. The CDR3 here is CASSLGTGLVHEQYF. CDR3 in DNA: TGTGCCAGCAGCTTAGGAACGGGGTTAGTCCACGAGCAGTACTTC.

The chain links TRBV2 to TRBJ1-2, with D uncertain. CDR1 and CDR2 (germline): SNHLY, FYNNEI. V lost 8 bases and J 3 bases, leaving 7 bases between the germline ends. This CDR3 comprises 11 residues. The CDR3 loop is CASSGDYGYTF. CDR3 DNA: TGTGCCAGCTCCGGGGACTATGGCTACACCTTC.

The chain is built from TRBV5-4 and TRBJ2-2, with 11 bases lining up with TRBD2. Trimming at V came to 4 bases and at J to 7 bases, leaving 9 bases not matched to a gene. In germline, CDR1 is SGHNT, CDR2 YYREEE (reference sequence). CDR3 length: 16 amino acids. This CDR3 reads CASSEVLAGAGGELFF. DNA of the CDR3: TGTGCCAGCAGCGAGGTACTAGCGGGAGCCGGCGGGGAGCTGTTTTTT.

This chain uses TRBV19 with TRBJ2-7; 9 nucleotides match TRBD1. V lost 5 bases to trimming and J lost 1 base; unmatched junction nucleotides: 9. The germline gives CDR1 LNHDA, CDR2 SQIVND (reference sequence). This CDR3 region has 16 residues. DNA for the CDR3: TGTGCCAGTAGTTCGGGACAGGGAGCTAAATCCTACGAGCAGTACTTC. Protein sequence: CASSSGQGAKSYEQYF.